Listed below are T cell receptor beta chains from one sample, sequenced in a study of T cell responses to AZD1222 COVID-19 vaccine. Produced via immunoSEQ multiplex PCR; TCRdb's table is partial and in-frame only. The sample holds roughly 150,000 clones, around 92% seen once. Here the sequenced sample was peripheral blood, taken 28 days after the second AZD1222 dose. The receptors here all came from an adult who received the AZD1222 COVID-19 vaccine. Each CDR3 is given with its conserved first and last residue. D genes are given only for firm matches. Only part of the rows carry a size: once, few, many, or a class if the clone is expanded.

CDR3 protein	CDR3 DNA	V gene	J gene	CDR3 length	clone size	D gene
CASSYGGAYGYTF	TGTGCCAGCAGTTACGGAGGAGCCTATGGCTACACCTTC	TRBV5-6	TRBJ1-2	13	-	-
CASSWGQGAVGYGYTF	TGTGCCAGCAGCTGGGGACAGGGGGCGGTTGGCTATGGCTACACCTTC	TRBV5-6	TRBJ1-2	16	-	TRBD1
CASSQGTSGSFYEQFF	TGCGCCAGCAGCCAAGGGACTAGCGGGAGTTTCTATGAGCAGTTCTTC	TRBV4-3	TRBJ2-1	16	-	TRBD2
CASRDTDRGTEAFF	TGTGCCAGCAGGGATACGGACAGGGGCACTGAAGCTTTCTTT	TRBV6-4	TRBJ1-1	14	-	TRBD1
CASSTNRGSSYNSPLHF	TGTGCCAGCAGCACAAACCGGGGAAGCTCCTATAATTCACCCCTCCACTTT	TRBV7-8	TRBJ1-6	17	-	-
CASTPRVSGNTIYF	TGTGCCAGTACCCCGAGGGTCTCTGGAAACACCATATATTTT	TRBV19	TRBJ1-3	14	-	-
CASSLLSSYNEQFF	TGTGCCAGCAGTCTCCTGAGCTCCTACAATGAGCAGTTCTTC	TRBV27	TRBJ2-1	14	-	-
CSVSRDRGRSHYGYTF	TGCAGCGTGTCCCGGGACAGGGGAAGGTCCCACTATGGCTACACCTTC	TRBV29-1	TRBJ1-2	16	-	TRBD1
CASSLVPNSNQPQHF	TGTGCCAGCAGCTTAGTCCCGAATAGCAATCAGCCCCAGCATTTT	TRBV7-2	TRBJ1-5	15	-	-
CATSDGQGLNTEAFF	TGTGCCACCAGTGATGGACAGGGCCTGAACACTGAAGCTTTCTTT	TRBV24-1	TRBJ1-1	15	-	TRBD1
CASSSASEAFF	TGTGCCAGCAGTTCTGCGTCTGAAGCTTTCTTT	TRBV28	TRBJ1-1	11	-	-
CASRSADRAMGEAFF	TGTGCCAGTAGATCCGCCGACAGGGCAATGGGTGAAGCTTTCTTT	TRBV19	TRBJ1-1	15	-	TRBD1
CASSEVGRARTEAFF	TGTGCCAGCAGTGAAGTGGGCAGGGCGAGGACTGAAGCTTTCTTT	TRBV6-1	TRBJ1-1	15	-	-
CAISLPSSNYGYTF	TGTGCCATCAGCCTTCCGAGTTCTAACTATGGCTACACCTTC	TRBV10-3	TRBJ1-2	14	once	-
CASSFQGSTEAFF	TGTGCCAGCAGTTTCCAGGGGAGCACTGAAGCTTTCTTT	TRBV28	TRBJ1-1	13	-	-
CSVTSGSRGETQYF	TGCAGCGTGACTAGCGGGAGCCGAGGAGAGACCCAGTACTTC	TRBV29-1	TRBJ2-5	14	-	TRBD2
CASSLSAGLPYEQYF	TGTGCCAGCAGTTTATCGGCAGGGCTACCCTACGAGCAGTACTTC	TRBV27	TRBJ2-7	15	-	-
CASSEVAGGSYEQYF	TGCGCCAGCAGTGAAGTCGCGGGAGGGTCCTACGAGCAGTACTTC	TRBV10-2	TRBJ2-7	15	-	TRBD2
CASSQDETGTSGAGTQYF	TGCGCCAGCAGCCAAGATGAAACCGGGACTAGCGGGGCGGGCACGCAGTATTTT	TRBV4-3	TRBJ2-3	18	-	TRBD2
CASSWPTPGEQYF	TGTGCCAGCAGCTGGCCTACTCCGGGAGAGCAGTACTTC	TRBV7-2	TRBJ2-7	13	-	-
CASSRGNTEAFF	TGTGCCAGCAGCCGGGGGAACACTGAAGCTTTCTTT	TRBV3-1/TRBV3-2	TRBJ1-1	12	-	-
CASSLGDGGSPLHF	TGTGCCAGCAGCTTAGGCGACGGGGGTTCACCCCTCCACTTT	TRBV11-2	TRBJ1-6	14	-	-
CASSPTRQEQYF	TGTGCCAGCTCACCAACCCGGCAGGAGCAGTACTTC	TRBV18	TRBJ2-7	12	-	-
CASSRAAGPRQTQYF	TGTGCCAGCAGTCGCGCCGCCGGACCAAGACAGACCCAGTACTTC	TRBV28	TRBJ2-5	15	-	-
CASSSPGAGGHSYNEQFF	TGCGCCAGCAGCTCCCCTGGGGCGGGAGGGCATTCCTACAATGAGCAGTTCTTC	TRBV5-1	TRBJ2-1	18	-	TRBD2
CASSLNRVHNEQFF	TGTGCCAGCAGCTTAAACAGGGTCCACAATGAGCAGTTCTTC	TRBV7-3	TRBJ2-1	14	once	-
CASSPRAGGADTQYF	TGTGCCAGCTCACCAAGAGCGGGAGGGGCAGATACGCAGTATTTT	TRBV18	TRBJ2-3	15	-	TRBD2
CASSITGSGNQPQHF	TGTGCCAGCAGTATTACAGGGAGTGGAAATCAGCCCCAGCATTTT	TRBV6-6	TRBJ1-5	15	-	-
CASSLDSAQETQYF	TGCGCCAGCAGCTTGGACTCGGCCCAAGAGACCCAGTACTTC	TRBV5-1	TRBJ2-5	14	-	-
CATSRDRDRAAYEQYF	TGTGCCACCAGCAGAGATAGGGACAGGGCCGCCTACGAGCAGTACTTC	TRBV15	TRBJ2-7	16	-	TRBD1
CASSSLTEDNEQFF	TGTGCCAGCAGTTCCCTGACGGAGGACAATGAGCAGTTCTTC	TRBV28	TRBJ2-1	14	-	-
CAWSWEDSRTFF	TGTGCCTGGAGCTGGGAGGACTCAAGGACTTTCTTT	TRBV30	TRBJ1-1	12	-	-
CASSSKREAHQETQYF	TGTGCCAGCAGCTCAAAGCGGGAGGCCCACCAAGAGACCCAGTACTTC	TRBV5-4	TRBJ2-5	16	-	TRBD2
CASSILPGGAPGYTF	TGTGCCAGTAGTATCCTCCCGGGCGGGGCTCCTGGCTACACCTTC	TRBV19	TRBJ1-2	15	-	-
CASSRTGIVGETQYF	TGTGCCAGCAGCCGAACAGGAATAGTTGGAGAGACCCAGTACTTC	TRBV21-1	TRBJ2-5	15	-	-
CATSDPTPGVETQYF	TGTGCCACCAGTGACCCCACTCCAGGGGTAGAGACCCAGTACTTC	TRBV24-1	TRBJ2-5	15	-	-
CASSARLAGDPYEQYF	TGTGCCAGCAGCGCCCGACTAGCGGGAGACCCCTACGAGCAGTACTTC	TRBV11-2	TRBJ2-7	16	-	TRBD2
CASSARQQDTIYF	TGTGCCAGCAGCGCTCGACAGCAGGACACCATATATTTT	TRBV5-4	TRBJ1-3	13	-	-
CAISHSGRGTDTQYF	TGTGCCATCAGCCATAGCGGGAGGGGCACAGATACGCAGTATTTT	TRBV10-3	TRBJ2-3	15	-	TRBD2
CASSLEQGLRRFF	TGTGCCAGCAGCTTAGAGCAGGGGCTAAGGAGGTTCTTC	TRBV7-8	TRBJ2-1	13	-	-
CATDRGPTTGLPLHF	TGTGCCACCGACAGGGGGCCGACGACCGGTTTACCCCTCCACTTT	TRBV6-5	TRBJ1-6	15	-	TRBD1
CASSFSLGASPQHF	TGTGCCAGCAGTTTTTCGCTGGGGGCCTCGCCCCAGCATTTT	TRBV27	TRBJ1-5	14	-	-
CASSAYYEQYF	TGCGCCAGCAGTGCCTACTACGAGCAGTACTTC	TRBV10-2	TRBJ2-7	11	-	-
CASSVSTSGTGEQFF	TGTGCCAGCAGTGTTTCTACTAGCGGGACAGGTGAGCAGTTCTTC	TRBV2	TRBJ2-1	15	-	TRBD2
CASSYDGNNYGYTF	TGTGCCAGCAGCTACGACGGAAACAACTATGGCTACACCTTC	TRBV28	TRBJ1-2	14	once	-
CASSVLADPYNEQFF	TGTGCCAGCAGCGTTTTAGCGGACCCCTACAATGAGCAGTTCTTC	TRBV9	TRBJ2-1	15	-	-
CASSYHQNTEAFF	TGTGCCAGCAGCTATCACCAGAACACTGAAGCTTTCTTT	TRBV3-1/TRBV3-2	TRBJ1-1	13	-	-
CASGSITGSQETQYF	TGTGCTAGTGGTTCCATTACAGGTTCCCAAGAGACCCAGTACTTC	TRBV12-5	TRBJ2-5	15	-	-
CASGRPGQGVEKLFF	TGTGCCAGCGGACGTCCGGGACAGGGGGTGGAAAAACTGTTTTTT	TRBV28	TRBJ1-4	15	-	TRBD1
CASSAQAGGGNEQFF	TGTGCCAGCAGCGCCCAGGCGGGAGGAGGAAATGAGCAGTTCTTC	TRBV9	TRBJ2-1	15	-	TRBD2